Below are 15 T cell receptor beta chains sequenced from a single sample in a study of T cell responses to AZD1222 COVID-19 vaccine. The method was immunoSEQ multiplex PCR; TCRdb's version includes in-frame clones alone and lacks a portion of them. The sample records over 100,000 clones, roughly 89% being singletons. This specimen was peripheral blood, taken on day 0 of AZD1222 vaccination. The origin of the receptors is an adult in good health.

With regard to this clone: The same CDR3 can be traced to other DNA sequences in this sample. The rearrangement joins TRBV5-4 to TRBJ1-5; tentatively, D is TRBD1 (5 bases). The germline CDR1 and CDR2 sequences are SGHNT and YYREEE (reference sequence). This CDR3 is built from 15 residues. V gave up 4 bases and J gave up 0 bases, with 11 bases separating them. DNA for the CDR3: TGTGCCAGCAGCAAGACAGTCTATAGCAATCAGCCCCAGCATTTT. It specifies CASSKTVYSNQPQHF.

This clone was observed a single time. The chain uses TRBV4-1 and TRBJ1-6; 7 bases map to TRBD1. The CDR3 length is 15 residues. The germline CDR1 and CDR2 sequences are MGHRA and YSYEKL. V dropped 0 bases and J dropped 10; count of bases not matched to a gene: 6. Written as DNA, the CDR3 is TGCGCCAGCAGCCAAGAAGAGGGGGCGAGGTCACCCCTCCACTTT. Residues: CASSQEEGARSPLHF.

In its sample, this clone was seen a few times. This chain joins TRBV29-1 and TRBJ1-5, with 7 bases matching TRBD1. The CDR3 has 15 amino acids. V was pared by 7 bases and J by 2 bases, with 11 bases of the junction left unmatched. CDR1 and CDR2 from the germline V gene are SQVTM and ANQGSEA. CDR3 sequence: CSASEGAKGNQPQHF. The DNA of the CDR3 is TGCAGCGCTAGCGAGGGGGCTAAGGGCAATCAGCCCCAGCATTTT.

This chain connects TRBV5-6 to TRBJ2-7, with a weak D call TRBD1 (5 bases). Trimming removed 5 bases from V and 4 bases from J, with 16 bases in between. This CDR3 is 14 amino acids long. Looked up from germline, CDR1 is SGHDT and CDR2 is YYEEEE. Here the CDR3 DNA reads TGTGCCAGCAGTCTTCAGGGTTCGTCGTACGAGCAGTACTTC. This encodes CASSLQGSSYEQYF.

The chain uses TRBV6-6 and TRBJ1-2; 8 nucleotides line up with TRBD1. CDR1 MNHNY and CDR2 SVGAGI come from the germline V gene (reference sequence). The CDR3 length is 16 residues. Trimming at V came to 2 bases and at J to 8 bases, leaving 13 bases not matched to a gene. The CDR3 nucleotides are TGTGCCAGCAGTTACCTCCTCCCGGACAGGGAGTCGGGCTACACCTTC. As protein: CASSYLLPDRESGYTF.

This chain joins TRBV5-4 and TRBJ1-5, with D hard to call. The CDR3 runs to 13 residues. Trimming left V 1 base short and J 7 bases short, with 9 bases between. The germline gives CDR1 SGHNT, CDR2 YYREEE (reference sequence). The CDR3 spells CASSLWGGQPQHF. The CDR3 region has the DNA TGTGCCAGCAGCTTGTGGGGTGGCCAGCCCCAGCATTTT.

The CDR3 nucleotides are TGTGCCAGCAGCGGACGGGTCTCTGGAAACACCATATATTTT. This encodes CASSGRVSGNTIYF. J is TRBJ1-3 and V is TRBV2, with no clear D. V was shortened by 6 bases and J by 0 bases, with 9 bases between the two germline ends. This CDR3 has 14 residues. CDR1 and CDR2 from the germline V gene are SNHLY and FYNNEI.

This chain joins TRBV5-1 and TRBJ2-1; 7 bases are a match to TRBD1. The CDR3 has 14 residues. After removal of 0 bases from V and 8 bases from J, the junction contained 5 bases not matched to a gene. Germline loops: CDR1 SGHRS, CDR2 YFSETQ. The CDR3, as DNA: TGCGCCAGCAGCTTGGGACAGGGTGAGGATGAGCAGTTCTTC. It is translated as CASSLGQGEDEQFF.

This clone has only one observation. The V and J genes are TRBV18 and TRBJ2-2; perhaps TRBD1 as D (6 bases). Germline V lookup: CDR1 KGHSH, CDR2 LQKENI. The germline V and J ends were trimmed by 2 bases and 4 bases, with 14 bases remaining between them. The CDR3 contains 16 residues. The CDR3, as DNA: TGTGCCAGCTCACCAGGGGACAAGTTTGTCACCGGGGAGCTGTTTTTT. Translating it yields CASSPGDKFVTGELFF.

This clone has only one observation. The CDR3 DNA follows: TGCGCCAGCAGCTTGGGAAGAGAAGCTTTCTTT. The encoded protein is CASSLGREAFF. The V call is TRBV5-1, the J call TRBJ1-1; D is uncertain. With 0 bases removed from V and 8 bases from J, the gap between germline ends came to 5 bases. Per germline, CDR1 SGHRS and CDR2 YFSETQ. The CDR3 contains 11 residues.

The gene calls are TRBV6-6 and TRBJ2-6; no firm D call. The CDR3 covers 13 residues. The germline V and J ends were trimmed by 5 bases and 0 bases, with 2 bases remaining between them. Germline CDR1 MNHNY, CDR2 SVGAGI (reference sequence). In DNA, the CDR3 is TGTGCCAGCAGTGGCTCTGGGGCCAACGTCCTGACTTTC. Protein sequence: CASSGSGANVLTF.

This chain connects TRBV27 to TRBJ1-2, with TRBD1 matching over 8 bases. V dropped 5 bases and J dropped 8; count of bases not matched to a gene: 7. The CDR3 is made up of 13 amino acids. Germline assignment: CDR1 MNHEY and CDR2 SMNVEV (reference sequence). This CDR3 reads CASSDPGQEGYTF. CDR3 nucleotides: TGTGCCAGCAGTGATCCGGGACAGGAAGGCTACACCTTC.

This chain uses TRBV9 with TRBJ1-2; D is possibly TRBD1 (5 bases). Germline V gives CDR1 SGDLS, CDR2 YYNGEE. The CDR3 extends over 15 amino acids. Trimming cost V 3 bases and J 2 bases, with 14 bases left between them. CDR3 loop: CASSAAGKWNYGYTF. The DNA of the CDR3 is TGTGCCAGCAGCGCTGCAGGGAAATGGAACTATGGCTACACCTTC.

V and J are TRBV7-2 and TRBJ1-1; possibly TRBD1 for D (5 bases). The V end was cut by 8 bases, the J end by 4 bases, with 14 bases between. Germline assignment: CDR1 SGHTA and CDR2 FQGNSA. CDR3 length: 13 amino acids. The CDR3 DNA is TGTGCCAGCCGCCCTGGGGGGAGCACTGAAGCTTTCTTT. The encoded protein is CASRPGGSTEAFF.

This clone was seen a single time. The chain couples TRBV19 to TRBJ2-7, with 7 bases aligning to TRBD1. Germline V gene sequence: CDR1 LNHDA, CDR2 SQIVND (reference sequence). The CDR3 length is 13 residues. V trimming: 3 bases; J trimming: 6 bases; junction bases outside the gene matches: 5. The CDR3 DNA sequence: TGTGCCAGTAGTATTGGCAGGGGGTCCGAGCAGTACTTC. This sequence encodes CASSIGRGSEQYF.